This TCR beta chain was captured by sequencing in a study of shared clonotypes between healthy human individuals. The wider study: Three plates were used per donor for CD4 naive, three for CD4 memory, two for CD8 naive and one for CD8 memory.

Replicate PCRs from sorted subsets contained roughly 200 ng DNA, which is 30,000 to 35,000 T cell genomes. Using immunoSEQ multiplex PCR, the repertoire was profiled, and TCRdb retains in-frame clones only, with some absent. The sample carries about 2 million clones, approximately 95% recorded once. The V end lost 6 bases, the J end lost 5 bases, and 13 bases lay between the germline ends. This CDR3 has 13 amino acids. Looked up from germline, CDR1 is MNHEY and CDR2 is SMNVEV (reference sequence). In the naive CD8 group, cells lacked CD45RO and were positively selected for CCR7, so terminally differentiated effector memory CD45RA+ cells were left out. Points from the study as a whole: All-four-donor shared clonotypes had higher generation probabilities than non-shared clonotypes did. Larger estimated richness was generally seen in naive subsets than in memory subsets.

With respect to this clone: Antigen unknown.

This receptor was obtained from a young man in good health. The material sequenced was naive CD8+ T cells sorted from blood. The rearrangement links TRBV27 to TRBJ1-1; D might be TRBD1 (6 bases). CDR3 residues: CASSRGVGTEAFF. The CDR3 nucleotides are TGTGCCAGCAGCAGGGGAGTGGGGACTGAAGCTTTCTTT.